A single sample gave rise to the 6 T cell receptor beta chains below, sequenced in a study of control samples from healthy donors and cancer patients. Libraries were prepared by immunoSEQ multiplex PCR; TCRdb keeps only in-frame clonotypes and omits some of them. The sample has some 150,000 clones; nearly 96% are singletons. The sequencing sample was made of blood. Receptors originate from a woman aged 30 to 39 in good health.

V usage is TRBV19 and J usage is TRBJ2-2, with a possible D match to TRBD1 (5 bases). The germline V and J ends were trimmed by 3 bases and 7 bases, with 15 bases remaining between them. Germline CDR1 reads LNHDA; CDR2 reads SQIVND (reference sequence). This CDR3 has 15 amino acids. DNA of the CDR3: TGTGCCAGTAGTATGGGGCTTGTGGGCTACGGGGAGCTGTTTTTT. Translation: CASSMGLVGYGELFF.

V and J are TRBV11-2 and TRBJ1-2, with D maybe TRBD1 (6 bases). The germline V gene encodes CDR1 SGHAT and CDR2 FQNNGV. V was pared by 5 bases and J by 5 bases, with 15 bases between. The length of the CDR3 is 14 residues. The CDR3 is CASSDEPQGYGYTF. The CDR3 DNA reads as TGTGCCAGCAGCGATGAACCTCAGGGGTATGGCTACACCTTC.

This clone was observed once. CDR3 bases: TGTGCCAGCAGTGAGGGAACTTGGGCAGATACGCAGTATTTT. It specifies CASSEGTWADTQYF. This chain links TRBV2 with TRBJ2-3; no definite D call. The V end lost 3 bases, the J end lost 4 bases, and 11 bases lay between the germline ends. The CDR3 sequence is 14 residues long. CDR1 and CDR2 (germline): SNHLY, FYNNEI.

On this clone: Other nucleotide sequences from this sample produce the same CDR3. The chain links TRBV29-1 to TRBJ1-2; D may be TRBD1 (6 bases). V was shortened by 0 bases and J by 8 bases, with 10 bases between the two germline ends. Germline V gene data show CDR1 as SQVTM and CDR2 as ANQGSEA. The CDR3 is 12 amino acids. The CDR3 coding sequence is TGCAGCGTTGAAGAGGGAGGGGGGGGCTACACCTTC. Protein product: CSVEEGGGGYTF.

The V and J genes are TRBV6-6 and TRBJ1-2; TRBD1 might be the D (5 bases). The CDR3 consists of 14 residues. V was clipped by 7 bases and J by 0 bases, with 12 bases between them. The germline V gene has CDR1 MNHNY and CDR2 SVGAGI (reference sequence). For the CDR3, the DNA is TGTGCCAGCATAAGGGGCAATCCTAACTATGGCTACACCTTC. This sequence encodes CASIRGNPNYGYTF.

The V call is TRBV30, the J call TRBJ1-6; the D is unclear. Trimming removed 0 bases at V and 7 bases at J, with 13 bases between. CDR1 and CDR2 (germline): GTSNPN, SVGIG (reference sequence). This CDR3 comprises 15 residues. The CDR3 loop is CAWSVHGIGNSPLHF. The CDR3 coding sequence is TGTGCCTGGAGTGTACACGGGATTGGGAATTCACCCCTCCACTTT.